The TCR beta chain under discussion was sequenced for a study of T cell repertoires in cytomegalovirus infection. Study details: Shared public TCR beta signatures pointed to both CMV infection and a matching HLA type. Study-wide points: Cumulative frequency (of public TCR beta family members) identified carriers of CMV plus the relevant HLA. The ex vivo response was dominated by HLA-C-restricted CMV-specific TCR beta clonotypes.

TCRdb recomputed calls from the reads with MiXCR, one row per CDR3 protein. This sample has 200,000 to 300,000 distinct CDR3 sequences; around 9% occur once, and the top ten carry about 14%. Trimming cost V 2 bases and J 3 bases, with 4 bases left between them. This CDR3 has 13 residues. Germline CDR1 MNHEY, CDR2 SVGAGI. This clonotype was counted a few times. Its target is unknown. This clonotype was sampled from a human donor in good health (CMV status not recorded). Some clones in this sample may be carry-over from other donors' samples. The chain recombines TRBV6-5 with TRBJ1-4; D not certain. The sequencing sample was made of PBMCs. The CDR3, as DNA: TGTGCCAGCAGTTACAACCCTAATGAAAAACTGTTTTTT. Translating gives CASSYNPNEKLFF.